These 19 T cell receptor beta chains originate from one sample sequenced in a study of T cell clonality in common variable immunodeficiency. Repertoires were generated with immunoSEQ multiplex PCR, while TCRdb's copy carries only in-frame clones and drops some. This sample carries around 40,000 clones, none of them present only once. Sequences were obtained from peripheral blood mononuclear cells. All receptors come from a person aged 18-70 years in good health.

At least ten counts were recorded for this clone. From the germline J gene comes the end of the CDR3, since the read stops 3 residues before it. V is TRBV19 and J is TRBJ1-3; unclear D gene. Germline-derived CDR1 and CDR2 are LNHDA and SQIVND (reference sequence). The CDR3 sequence is 14 residues long. Between the trimmed V and J ends, which lost 9 bases and 0 bases, there was a span of 12 bases. The covered CDR3 bases are TGTGCCAGCCTGGGCAGAAGCTCTGGAAACACC. It translates to CASLGRSSGNT. The entire CDR3 reads CASLGRSSGNTIYF.

Concerning this clone: The missing CDR3 end, 3 residues past where the read stops, is filled in from the germline J gene. The chain employs TRBV11-2 and TRBJ1-2; 12 bases are shared with TRBD1. Germline CDR1 SGHAT, CDR2 FQNNGV. Germline trimming cut 4 bases from V and 6 bases from J; bases unmatched to any gene: 3. CDR3 length: 14 amino acids. The chain's CDR3 is CASSSGQGADGYTF. The CDR3 bases that were read are TGTGCCAGCAGCTCGGGACAGGGGGCAGATGGC.

Ten or more counts support this clone. Read data end 3 residues before the CDR3 end; the end is taken from the germline J gene. The gene calls are TRBV15 and TRBJ2-2, with D possibly TRBD2 on 5 matching bases. The CDR3 consists of 19 residues. V lost 0 bases to trimming and J lost 2 bases, with 19 bases between them. CDR1 is LNHNV, CDR2 YYDKDF, per germline (reference sequence). CDR3 DNA (partial): TGTGCCACCAGCAGAGATCTTGGAACGGGGAAAACTAACACCGGGGAG. Amino acids: CATSRDLGTGKTNTGE. The full CDR3 sequence reads CATSRDLGTGKTNTGELFF.

There are many counts of this clone. The read gets to within 3 residues of the CDR3 end, and the germline J gene fills in the rest. This chain connects TRBV7-2 to TRBJ2-7; D perhaps matches TRBD2 (6 bases). The CDR3 covers 15 residues. V lost 3 bases to trimming and J lost 3 bases, with 15 bases between them. The V gene's germline CDR1 is SGHTA and CDR2 FQGNSA. The sequenced part of the CDR3 DNA is TGTGCCAGCAGCTTCTGGGCTAGCGATAACTACGAG. It is translated as CASSFWASDNYE. The CDR3 as a whole reads CASSFWASDNYEQYF.

This clone was detected ten times or more. CDR3 region: CAKTLQGANYGYTF. The sequenced CDR3 bases are TGTGCCAAAACTTTGCAGGGGGCGAACTATGGC. The rearrangement links TRBV30 to TRBJ1-2, with 8 bases aligning to TRBD1. The sequenced fragment ends 3 residues before the CDR3 boundary, so the rest is inferred from the germline J gene. The junction had 10 bases not matched to a gene; V was cut back by 8 bases and J by 2 bases. In germline, CDR1 is GTSNPN, CDR2 SVGIG (reference sequence). This CDR3 has 14 residues.

This clone was observed a handful of times. The DNA ends 3 residues before the CDR3 does, and the rest of the CDR3 is filled in from the germline J gene. V gene TRBV19 combines with J gene TRBJ2-3; 11 nucleotides agree with TRBD2. Germline V gene data show CDR1 as LNHDA and CDR2 as SQIVND (reference sequence). The CDR3 runs 17 residues. Germline trimming cut 3 bases from V and 4 bases from J; bases unmatched to any gene: 9. CDR3 DNA, as far as it was read: TGTGCCAGTAGTATTTTAGCGGGAGGGCCTTTCGCAGATACG. This sequence encodes CASSILAGGPFADT. The whole CDR3 region reads CASSILAGGPFADTQYF.

CDR3 bases read: TGTGCCAGCAGTGAGGGACAGGGGGCCTACGAG. Encoded protein: CASSEGQGAYE. The entire CDR3 protein reads CASSEGQGAYEQYF. This chain connects TRBV6-4 to TRBJ2-7; TRBD1 matches 11 bases. The read halts 3 residues ahead of the CDR3 end, with the missing end drawn from the germline J gene. The CDR3 is 14 residues long. From germline, CDR1 is MRHNA and CDR2 SNTAGT. With 3 bases clipped from V and 2 bases from J, the junction kept 0 bases outside the gene matches.

This clone was seen repeatedly, ten times or more. The read gets to within 3 residues of the CDR3 end, and the germline J gene fills in the rest. The chain recombines TRBV12-3 or TRBV12-4 with TRBJ1-2; 7 bases fit TRBD1. Germline trimming cut 6 bases from V and 3 bases from J; bases unmatched to any gene: 7. This CDR3 spans 14 amino acids. CDR3: CASRRAGTDYGYTF. Incomplete CDR3 DNA: TGTGCCAGCAGAAGGGCCGGGACAGACTATGGC.

In its sample, this clone was seen many times. The read ends 3 residues early relative to the CDR3; the germline J gene fills the gap. J is TRBJ2-7 and V is TRBV6-1, with D possibly being TRBD2 (6 bases). Germline-derived CDR1 and CDR2 are MNHNS and SASEGT. The length of the CDR3 is 15 residues. V was trimmed by 4 bases and J by 0 bases, leaving 13 bases between them. This CDR3 is CASSGRGARSYEQYF. The CDR3 DNA, read in part, is TGTGCCAGCAGTGGGAGGGGCGCCCGCTCCTACGAG.

This clone was counted ten times or more. The sequence runs out 3 residues before the end of the CDR3; the remainder is reconstructed from the germline J gene. The genes are TRBV6-1 and TRBJ1-1; 8 bases agree with TRBD1. The CDR3 is 18 residues long. V gave up 2 bases and J gave up 1 base; unmatched junction bases: 12. Germline CDR1 MNHNS, CDR2 SASEGT. CDR3 bases read: TGTGCCAGCAGTGAAAGGGGCTTAGACAGGGGAAGGAACACTGAA. Encoded protein: CASSERGLDRGRNTE. In full, the CDR3 reads CASSERGLDRGRNTEAFF.

The sample holds many counts of this clone. The read comes to an end 3 residues before the CDR3 does, leaving the germline J gene to fill in the end. The rearrangement joins TRBV10-2 to TRBJ2-1; possibly TRBD1 for D (6 bases). The CDR3 is 16 residues long. Looked up from germline, CDR1 is WSHSY and CDR2 is SAAADI. Trimming cost V 4 bases and J 4 bases, with 17 bases left between them. CDR3 DNA (partial): TGCGCCAGCAGTGGGGACCGGGACAACTCGTACAATGAG. Protein: CASSGDRDNSYNE. The full CDR3 sequence reads CASSGDRDNSYNEQFF.

A remark on this clone: Read data end 3 residues before the CDR3 end; the end is taken from the germline J gene. V and J are TRBV11-1 and TRBJ1-2; TRBD1 might be the D (5 bases). The V end was cut by 6 bases, the J end by 5 bases, with 10 bases between. Germline CDR1 and CDR2: SGHAT and FQDESV (reference sequence). The CDR3 is made up of 12 amino acids. The CDR3 is CASRAGRYGYTF. The sequenced CDR3 bases are TGTGCCAGCAGGGCAGGGCGATATGGC.

This clone has at least ten counts. The read halts 3 residues ahead of the CDR3 end, with the missing end drawn from the germline J gene. This chain joins TRBV20-1 and TRBJ1-2, with 8 bases matching TRBD1. CDR3 size: 14 residues. Per the germline V gene, CDR1 is DFQATT and CDR2 is SNEGSKA (reference sequence). The CDR3 DNA, read in part, is TGCAGTGCTAGACCGGACAGGGAATCTTGGGGC. Amino acids: CSARPDRESWG. The full CDR3 protein is CSARPDRESWGYTF.

This clone was recorded many times. Coverage ceases 3 residues before the CDR3 finishes, and the germline J gene fills in the end. This chain joins TRBV5-6 and TRBJ2-2, with D tentatively TRBD1 (6 bases). Germline V gene sequence: CDR1 SGHDT, CDR2 YYEEEE. Trimming removed 4 bases from V and 1 base from J, with 11 bases in between. The CDR3 is 15 residues long. The sequenced CDR3 bases are TGTGCCAGCAGCCTACCGGGACAGAACACCGGGGAG. This codes for CASSLPGQNTGE. Given in full, the CDR3 is CASSLPGQNTGELFF. The full variable domain, its missing parts supplied by reference TRBV5-6 and TRBJ2-2, is DAGVTQSPTHLIKTRGQQVTLRCSPKSGHDTVSWYQQALGQGPQFIFQYYEEEERQRGNFPDRFSGHQFPNYSSELNVNALLLGDSALYLCASSLPGQNTGELFFGEGSRLTVL.

This clone was seen many times. The read ends 3 residues shy of where the CDR3 ends; the end is completed using the germline J gene. The chain has TRBV6-1 and TRBJ2-3; either TRBD1 or TRBD2 may fit D (7 bases each). Germline V CDR1 and CDR2: MNHNS, SASEGT. The length of the CDR3 is 15 residues. V gave up 1 base and J gave up 4 bases, with 12 bases separating them. The sequenced part of the CDR3 DNA is TGTGCCAGCAGTGAAGGACAGGGAGGGTCAGATACG. Encoded protein: CASSEGQGGSDT. The CDR3 in its entirety is CASSEGQGGSDTQYF.

This clone came up many times. The read comes to an end 3 residues before the CDR3 does, leaving the germline J gene to fill in the end. The chain employs TRBV5-6 and TRBJ2-7; TRBD1 matches 7 bases. In germline, CDR1 is SGHDT, CDR2 YYEEEE. The CDR3 has 15 amino acids. V gave up 4 bases and J gave up 2 bases; unmatched junction bases: 9. CDR3 bases read: TGTGCCAGCAGCACGCCCGGGACAGTTCCCTACGAG. This encodes CASSTPGTVPYE. The full-length CDR3 reads as CASSTPGTVPYEQYF.

In regard to this clone: From the germline J gene comes the end of the CDR3, since the read stops 3 residues before it. The chain carries TRBV4-2 and TRBJ2-5; 9 bases align to TRBD2. Germline CDR1 LGHNA, CDR2 YNFKEQ. CDR3 length equals 17 residues. J was trimmed by 5 bases and V by 2 bases; bases with no gene match: 12. The CDR3 loop is CASSQHQTGGGAETQYF. The sequenced part of the CDR3 DNA is TGTGCCAGCAGCCAACACCAGACGGGCGGGGGGGCTGAGACC.

About this clone: Read data end 3 residues before the CDR3 end; the end is taken from the germline J gene. The chain is built from TRBV2 and TRBJ2-7, with no clear D. The CDR3 sequence is 13 residues long. V was shortened by 4 bases and J by 3 bases, with 10 bases between the two germline ends. In germline, CDR1 is SNHLY, CDR2 FYNNEI. Partial CDR3 DNA: TGTGCCAGCAGTGCTCACAGAAACTACGAG. This translates into CASSAHRNYE. The full CDR3 protein is CASSAHRNYEQYF.

This clone was counted only a few times. Read coverage stops 3 residues before the CDR3 terminus; the germline J gene supplies the remainder. The chain couples TRBV20-1 to TRBJ2-3; D perhaps matches TRBD2 (5 bases). The germline V gene has CDR1 DFQATT and CDR2 SNEGSKA (reference sequence). The CDR3 has 16 amino acids. The CDR3 bases that were read are TGCAGTGCTAGAGATTCTTGGGGAGCGGTCCAAGAGACG. Residues: CSARDSWGAVQET. The CDR3 in full is CSARDSWGAVQETQYF.